This T cell receptor beta chain was identified during a study of beta chain features in type 1 diabetes. Comment on this clone: The target antigen is unknown.

The study's findings and limits: It was among patients, rather than healthy donors, that naive, central memory and Treg TCRB repertoires appeared more similar.

The CDR3 runs 13 residues. Germline CDR1 reads ENHRY; CDR2 reads SYGVKD. The trim removed 10 bases at V and 6 bases at J, leaving 7 bases unmatched. Expressed TCRB transcripts were sequenced after all isolated RNA was converted to cDNA. Assay used: immunoSEQ multiplex PCR; TCRdb lists only in-frame clones, some missing. The sample contains 110,000 to 150,000 clones, 7% to 10% of which appear only once. This chain connects TRBV10-3 to TRBJ1-5; 9 bases are shared with TRBD1. The sequencing input was central memory CD4+ T cells from blood. This clonotype was sampled from a man between 18 and 29 years old in good health. CDR3 amino acids: CATRDRVGQPQHF. In DNA form, the CDR3 reads TGTGCCACGAGGGACAGGGTAGGTCAGCCCCAGCATTTT.